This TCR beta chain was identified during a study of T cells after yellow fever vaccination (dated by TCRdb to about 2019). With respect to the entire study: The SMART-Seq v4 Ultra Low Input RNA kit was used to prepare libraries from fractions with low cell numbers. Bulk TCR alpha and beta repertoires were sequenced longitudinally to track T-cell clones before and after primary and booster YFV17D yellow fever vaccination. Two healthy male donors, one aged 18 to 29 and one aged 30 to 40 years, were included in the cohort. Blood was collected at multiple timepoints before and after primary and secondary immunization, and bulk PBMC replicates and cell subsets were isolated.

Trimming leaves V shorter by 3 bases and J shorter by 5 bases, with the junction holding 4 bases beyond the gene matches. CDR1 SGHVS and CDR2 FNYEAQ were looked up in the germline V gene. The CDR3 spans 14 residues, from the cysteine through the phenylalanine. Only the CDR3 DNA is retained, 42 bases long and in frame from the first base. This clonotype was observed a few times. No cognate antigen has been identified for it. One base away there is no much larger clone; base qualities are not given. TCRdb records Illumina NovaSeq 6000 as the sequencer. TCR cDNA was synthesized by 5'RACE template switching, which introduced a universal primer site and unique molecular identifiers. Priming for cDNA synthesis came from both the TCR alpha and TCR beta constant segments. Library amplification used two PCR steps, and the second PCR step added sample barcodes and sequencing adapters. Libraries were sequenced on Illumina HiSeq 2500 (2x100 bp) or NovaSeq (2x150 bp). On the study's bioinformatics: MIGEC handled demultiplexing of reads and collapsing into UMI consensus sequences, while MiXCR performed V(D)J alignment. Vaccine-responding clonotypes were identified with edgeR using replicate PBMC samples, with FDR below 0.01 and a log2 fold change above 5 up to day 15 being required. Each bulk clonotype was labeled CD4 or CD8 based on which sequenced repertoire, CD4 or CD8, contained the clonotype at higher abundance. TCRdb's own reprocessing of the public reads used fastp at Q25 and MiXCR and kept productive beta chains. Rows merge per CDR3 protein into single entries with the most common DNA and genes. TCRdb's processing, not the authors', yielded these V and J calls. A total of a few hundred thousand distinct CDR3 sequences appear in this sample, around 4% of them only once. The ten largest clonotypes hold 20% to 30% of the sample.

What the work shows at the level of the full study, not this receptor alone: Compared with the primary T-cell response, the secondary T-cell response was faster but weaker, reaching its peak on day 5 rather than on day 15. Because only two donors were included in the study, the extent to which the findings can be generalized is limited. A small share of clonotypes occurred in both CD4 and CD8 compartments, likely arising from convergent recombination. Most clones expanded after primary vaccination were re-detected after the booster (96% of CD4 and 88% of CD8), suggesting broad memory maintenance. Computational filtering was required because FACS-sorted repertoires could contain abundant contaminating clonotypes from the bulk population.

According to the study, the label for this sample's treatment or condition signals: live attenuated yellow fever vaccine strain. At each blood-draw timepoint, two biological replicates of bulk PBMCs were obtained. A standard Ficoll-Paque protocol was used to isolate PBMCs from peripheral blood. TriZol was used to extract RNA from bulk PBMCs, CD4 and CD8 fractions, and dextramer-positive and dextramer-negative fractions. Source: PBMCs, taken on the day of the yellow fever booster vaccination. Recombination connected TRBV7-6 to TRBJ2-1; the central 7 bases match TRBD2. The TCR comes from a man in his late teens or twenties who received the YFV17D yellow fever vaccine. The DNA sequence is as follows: TGTGCCAGCAGCTTGTCGGGAGGCCACAATGAGCAGTTCTTC. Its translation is CASSLSGGHNEQFF.